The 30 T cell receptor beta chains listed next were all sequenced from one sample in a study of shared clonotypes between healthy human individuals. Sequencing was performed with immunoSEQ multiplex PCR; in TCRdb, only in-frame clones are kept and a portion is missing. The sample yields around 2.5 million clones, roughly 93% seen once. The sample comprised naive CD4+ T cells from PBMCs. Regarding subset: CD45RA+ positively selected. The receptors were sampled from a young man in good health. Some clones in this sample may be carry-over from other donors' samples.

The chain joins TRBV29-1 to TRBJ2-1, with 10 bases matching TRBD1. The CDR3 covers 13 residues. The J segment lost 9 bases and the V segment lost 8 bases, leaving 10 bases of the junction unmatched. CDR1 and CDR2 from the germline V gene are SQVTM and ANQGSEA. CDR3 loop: CSYTGTGEVEQFF. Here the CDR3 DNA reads TGCAGCTACACCGGGACAGGGGAGGTTGAGCAGTTCTTC.

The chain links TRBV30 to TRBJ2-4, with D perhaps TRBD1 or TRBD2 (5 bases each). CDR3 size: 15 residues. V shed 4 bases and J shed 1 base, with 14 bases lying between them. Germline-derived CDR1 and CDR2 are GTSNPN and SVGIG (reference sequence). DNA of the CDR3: TGTGCCTGGACCTTAGATGGGGGTGCCAAAAACATTCAGTACTTC. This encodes CAWTLDGGAKNIQYF.

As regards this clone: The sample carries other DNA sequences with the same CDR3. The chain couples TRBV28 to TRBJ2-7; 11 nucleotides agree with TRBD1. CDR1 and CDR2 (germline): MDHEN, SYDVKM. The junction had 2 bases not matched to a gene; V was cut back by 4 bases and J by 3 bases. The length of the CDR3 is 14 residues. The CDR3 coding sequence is TGTGCCAGCAGTTCGGGACAGGGGGTCTACGAGCAGTACTTC. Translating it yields CASSSGQGVYEQYF.

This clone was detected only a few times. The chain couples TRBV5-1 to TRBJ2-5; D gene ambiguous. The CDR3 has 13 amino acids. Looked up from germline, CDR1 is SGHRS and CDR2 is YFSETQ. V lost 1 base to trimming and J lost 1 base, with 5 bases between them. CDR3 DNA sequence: TGCGCCAGCAGCTTGCAGCCCCAAGAGACCCAGTACTTC. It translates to CASSLQPQETQYF.

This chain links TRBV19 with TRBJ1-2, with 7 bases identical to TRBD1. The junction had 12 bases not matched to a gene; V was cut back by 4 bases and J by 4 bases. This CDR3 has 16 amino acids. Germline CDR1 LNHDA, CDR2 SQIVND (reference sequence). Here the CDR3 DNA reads TGTGCCAGTAGTACGATTTCGGACAGGCGACTCTATGGCTACACCTTC. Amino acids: CASSTISDRRLYGYTF.

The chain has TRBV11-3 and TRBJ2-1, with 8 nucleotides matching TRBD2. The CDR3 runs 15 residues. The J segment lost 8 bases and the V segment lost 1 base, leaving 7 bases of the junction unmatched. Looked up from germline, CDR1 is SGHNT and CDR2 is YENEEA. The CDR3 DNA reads TGTGCCAGCAGCTTAGGGGACGGGAGGGCCCATGAGCAGTTCTTC. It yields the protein CASSLGDGRAHEQFF.

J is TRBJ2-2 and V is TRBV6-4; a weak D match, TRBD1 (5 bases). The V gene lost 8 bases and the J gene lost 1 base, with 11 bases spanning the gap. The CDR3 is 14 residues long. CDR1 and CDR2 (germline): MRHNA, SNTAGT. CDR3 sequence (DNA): TGTGCCAGCCGGAAGACAGAGAACACCGGGGAGCTGTTTTTT. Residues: CASRKTENTGELFF.

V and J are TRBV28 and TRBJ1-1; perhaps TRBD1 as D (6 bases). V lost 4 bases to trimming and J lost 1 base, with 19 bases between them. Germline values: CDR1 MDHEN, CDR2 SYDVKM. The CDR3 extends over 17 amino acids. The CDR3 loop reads CASSSPRDTPSNTEAFF. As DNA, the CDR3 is TGTGCCAGCAGTTCGCCGAGGGACACTCCCTCGAACACTGAAGCTTTCTTT. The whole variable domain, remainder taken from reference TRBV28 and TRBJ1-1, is DVKVTQSSRYLVKRTGEKVFLECVQDMDHENMFWYRQDPGLGLRLIYFSYDVKMKEKGDIPEGYSVSREKKERFSLILESASTNQTSMYLCASSSPRDTPSNTEAFFGQGTRLTVV.

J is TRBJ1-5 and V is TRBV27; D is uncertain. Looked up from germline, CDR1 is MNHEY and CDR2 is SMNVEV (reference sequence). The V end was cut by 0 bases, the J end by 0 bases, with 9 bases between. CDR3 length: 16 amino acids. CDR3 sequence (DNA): TGTGCCAGCAGTTTATCGGGCAGCCTTAGCAATCAGCCCCAGCATTTT. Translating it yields CASSLSGSLSNQPQHF.

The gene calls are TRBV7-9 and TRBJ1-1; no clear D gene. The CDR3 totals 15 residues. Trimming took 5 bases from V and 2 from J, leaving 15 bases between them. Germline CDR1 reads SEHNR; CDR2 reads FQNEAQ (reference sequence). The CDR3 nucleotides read TGTGCCAGCAGCCAAGTCGGCCGGGCTAACACTGAAGCTTTCTTT. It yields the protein CASSQVGRANTEAFF.

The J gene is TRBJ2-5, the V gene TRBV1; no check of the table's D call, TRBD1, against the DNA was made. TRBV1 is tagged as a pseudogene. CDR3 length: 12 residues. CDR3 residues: CTRRQGQETQYF. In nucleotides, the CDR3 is TGCACCAGAAGACAGGGCCAAGAGACCCAGTACTTC.

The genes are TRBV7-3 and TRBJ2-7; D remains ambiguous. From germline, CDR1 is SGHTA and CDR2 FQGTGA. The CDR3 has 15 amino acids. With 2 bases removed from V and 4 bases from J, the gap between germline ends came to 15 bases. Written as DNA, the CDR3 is TGTGCCAGCAGCTTAGTACCAACATTAGAATACGAGCAGTACTTC. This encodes CASSLVPTLEYEQYF.

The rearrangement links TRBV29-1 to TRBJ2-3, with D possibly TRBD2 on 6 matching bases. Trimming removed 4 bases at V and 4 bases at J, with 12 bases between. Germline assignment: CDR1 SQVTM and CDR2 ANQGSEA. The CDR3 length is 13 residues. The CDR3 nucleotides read TGCAGCGTTGGAGGACTATCATCAGATACGCAGTATTTT. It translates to CSVGGLSSDTQYF.

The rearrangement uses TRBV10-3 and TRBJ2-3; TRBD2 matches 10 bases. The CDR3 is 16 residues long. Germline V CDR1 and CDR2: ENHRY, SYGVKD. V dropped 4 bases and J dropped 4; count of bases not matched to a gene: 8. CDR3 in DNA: TGTGCCATCAGTGGATCCGCTAGCGGGAGCCCAGATACGCAGTATTTT. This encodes CAISGSASGSPDTQYF.

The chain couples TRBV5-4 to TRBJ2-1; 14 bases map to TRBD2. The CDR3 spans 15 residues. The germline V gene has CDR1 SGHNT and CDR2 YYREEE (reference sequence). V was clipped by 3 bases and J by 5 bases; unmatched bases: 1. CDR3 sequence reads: CASSSGLAGDNEQFF. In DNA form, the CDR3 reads TGTGCCAGCAGCTCGGGACTAGCGGGGGACAATGAGCAGTTCTTC.

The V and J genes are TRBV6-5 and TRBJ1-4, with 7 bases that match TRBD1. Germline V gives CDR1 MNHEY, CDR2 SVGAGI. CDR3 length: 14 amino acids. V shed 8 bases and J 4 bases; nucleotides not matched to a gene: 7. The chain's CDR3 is CASRSGQNNEKLFF. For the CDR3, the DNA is TGTGCCAGCCGCTCGGGACAGAATAATGAAAAACTGTTTTTT.

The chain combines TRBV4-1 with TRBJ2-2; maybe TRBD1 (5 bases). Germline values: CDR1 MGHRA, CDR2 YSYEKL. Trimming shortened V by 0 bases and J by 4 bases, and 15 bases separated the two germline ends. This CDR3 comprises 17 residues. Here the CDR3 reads CASSQDNQGRGTGELFF. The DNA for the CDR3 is TGCGCCAGCAGCCAAGATAACCAGGGTCGAGGCACCGGGGAGCTGTTTTTT.

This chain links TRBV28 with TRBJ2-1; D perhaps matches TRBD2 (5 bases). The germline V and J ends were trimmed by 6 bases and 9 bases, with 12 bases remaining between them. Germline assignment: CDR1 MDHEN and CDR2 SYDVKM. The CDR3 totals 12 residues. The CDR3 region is CASSSGLFEQFF. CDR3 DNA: TGTGCCAGCAGCTCAGGACTCTTTGAGCAGTTCTTC. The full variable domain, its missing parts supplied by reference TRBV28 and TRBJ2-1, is DVKVTQSSRYLVKRTGEKVFLECVQDMDHENMFWYRQDPGLGLRLIYFSYDVKMKEKGDIPEGYSVSREKKERFSLILESASTNQTSMYLCASSSGLFEQFFGPGTRLTVL.

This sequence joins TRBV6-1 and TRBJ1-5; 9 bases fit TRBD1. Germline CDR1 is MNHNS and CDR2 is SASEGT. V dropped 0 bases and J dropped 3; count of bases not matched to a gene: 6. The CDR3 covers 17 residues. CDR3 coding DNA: TGTGCCAGCAGTGAAGCCGGGGGACAGGGACCCAATCAGCCCCAGCATTTT. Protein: CASSEAGGQGPNQPQHF.

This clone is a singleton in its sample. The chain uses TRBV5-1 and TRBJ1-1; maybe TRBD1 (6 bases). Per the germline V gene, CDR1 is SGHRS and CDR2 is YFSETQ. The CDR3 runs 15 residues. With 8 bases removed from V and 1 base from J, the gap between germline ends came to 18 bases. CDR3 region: CASEPTGTKNTEAFF. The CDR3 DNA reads TGCGCCAGTGAACCTACCGGGACAAAGAACACTGAAGCTTTCTTT.

CDR3 coding DNA: TGTGCCAGCAGCTTAGCATCCAGCGGAGAGACCCAGTACTTC. Its translation is CASSLASSGETQYF. The chain links TRBV7-2 to TRBJ2-5; D is possibly TRBD2 (5 bases). V lost 0 bases and J 4 bases, leaving 9 bases between the germline ends. The CDR3 spans 14 residues. Germline V gene lookup returns CDR1 SGHTA and CDR2 FQGNSA.

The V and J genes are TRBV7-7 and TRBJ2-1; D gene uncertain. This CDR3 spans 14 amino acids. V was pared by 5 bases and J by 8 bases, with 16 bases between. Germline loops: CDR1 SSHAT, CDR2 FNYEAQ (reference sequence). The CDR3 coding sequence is TGTGCCAGCAGCCAGGCGGTGTGGTCGGATGAGCAGTTCTTC. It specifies CASSQAVWSDEQFF.

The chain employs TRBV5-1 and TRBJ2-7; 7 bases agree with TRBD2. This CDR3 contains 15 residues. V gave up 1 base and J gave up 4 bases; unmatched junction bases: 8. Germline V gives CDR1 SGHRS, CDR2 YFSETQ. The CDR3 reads CASSLTGTGGYEQYF. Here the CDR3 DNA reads TGCGCCAGCAGCTTGACCGGGACCGGGGGGTACGAGCAGTACTTC.

The CDR3 sequence: CASSYSNRYGYTF. The CDR3 DNA follows: TGTGCCAGCAGTTACTCAAACCGGTACGGCTACACCTTC. The chain carries TRBV7-9 and TRBJ1-2; D gene uncertain. Per the germline V gene, CDR1 is SEHNR and CDR2 is FQNEAQ (reference sequence). V dropped 6 bases and J dropped 8 bases, with 16 bases sitting between them. The CDR3 sequence is 13 residues long.

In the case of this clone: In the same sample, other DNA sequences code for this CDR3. This CDR3 reads CASSLPDQPQHF. The CDR3 bases are TGTGCCAGCAGTTTACCCGACCAGCCCCAGCATTTT. This chain joins TRBV28 and TRBJ1-5; D gene unclear. The V gene's germline CDR1 is MDHEN and CDR2 SYDVKM. The CDR3 totals 12 residues. V was pared by 2 bases and J by 7 bases, with 6 bases between.

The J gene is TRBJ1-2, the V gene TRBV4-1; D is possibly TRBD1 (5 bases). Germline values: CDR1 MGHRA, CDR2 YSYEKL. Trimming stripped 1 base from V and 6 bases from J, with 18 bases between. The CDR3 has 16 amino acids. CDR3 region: CASSQGGTGPIHGYTF. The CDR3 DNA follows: TGCGCCAGCAGCCAAGGAGGAACAGGACCTATCCATGGCTACACCTTC.

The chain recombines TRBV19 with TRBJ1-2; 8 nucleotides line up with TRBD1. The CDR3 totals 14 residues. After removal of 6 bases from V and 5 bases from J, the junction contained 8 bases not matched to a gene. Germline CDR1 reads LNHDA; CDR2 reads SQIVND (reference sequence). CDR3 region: CASSLTQGAYGYTF. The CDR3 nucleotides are TGTGCCAGTAGCCTGACTCAGGGGGCATATGGCTACACCTTC.

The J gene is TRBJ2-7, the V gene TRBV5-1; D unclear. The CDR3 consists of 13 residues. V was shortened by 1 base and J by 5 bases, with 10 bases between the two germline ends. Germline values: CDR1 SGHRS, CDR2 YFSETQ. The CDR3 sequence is CASSLTTLDEQYF. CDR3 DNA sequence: TGCGCCAGCAGCTTGACGACATTGGACGAGCAGTACTTC.

The CDR3 reads CASSGTSGRIEQFF. In DNA form, the CDR3 reads TGTGCCAGCAGCGGGACTAGCGGGAGGATTGAGCAGTTCTTC. The V and J genes are TRBV2 and TRBJ2-1; 15 nucleotides agree with TRBD2. V was pared by 6 bases and J by 9 bases, with 3 bases of the junction left unmatched. The CDR3 is made up of 14 amino acids. Per germline, CDR1 SNHLY and CDR2 FYNNEI.

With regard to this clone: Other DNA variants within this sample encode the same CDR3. The CDR3 here is CASSYSGQGSYEQYF. In DNA, the CDR3 is TGTGCCAGCAGTTACTCGGGACAGGGTAGCTACGAGCAGTACTTC. The chain links TRBV6-6 to TRBJ2-7, with 9 bases that match TRBD1. The CDR3 loop spans 15 amino acids. V shed 0 bases, J shed 3 bases, and the junction held 3 bases outside the gene matches. The germline V gene encodes CDR1 MNHNY and CDR2 SVGAGI (reference sequence).